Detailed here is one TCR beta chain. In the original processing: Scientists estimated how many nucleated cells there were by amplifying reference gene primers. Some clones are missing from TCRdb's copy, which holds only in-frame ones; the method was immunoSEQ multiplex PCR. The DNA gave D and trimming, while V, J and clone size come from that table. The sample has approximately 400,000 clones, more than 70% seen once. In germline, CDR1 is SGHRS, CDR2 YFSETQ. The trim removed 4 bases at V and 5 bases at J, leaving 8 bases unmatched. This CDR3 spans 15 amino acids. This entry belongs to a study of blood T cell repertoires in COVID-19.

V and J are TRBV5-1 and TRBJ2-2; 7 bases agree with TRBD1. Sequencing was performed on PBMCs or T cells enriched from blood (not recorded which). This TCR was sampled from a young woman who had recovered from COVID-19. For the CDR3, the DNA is TGCGCCAGCAGCCCCGACAGGGTAGGGACCGGGGAGCTGTTTTTT. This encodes CASSPDRVGTGELFF.